This TCR beta chain originates from a study of shared clonotypes between healthy human individuals. General study findings and limits: The represented genetic and exposure-history diversity was limited by the small number of donors.

As regards this clone: Antigen unknown.

CD45RA+ naive and CD45RA-negative memory subsets were separated from CD4+ cells. Data came from immunoSEQ multiplex PCR; TCRdb stores just in-frame clones and leaves some out. This sample has about 2,500,000 clones, with around 94% found just once. Sequencing used naive CD4+ T cells sorted from blood. Specified subset: CD45RA+ positively selected. This receptor was identified in a man between 18 and 29 years old in good health.

For the CDR3, the DNA is TGTGCCAGCAGAGCGACAGGGGGGTTATACAATGAGCAGTTCTTC. This sequence encodes CASRATGGLYNEQFF. This chain joins TRBV11-2 and TRBJ2-1; TRBD1 aligns across 9 bases. Germline-derived CDR1 and CDR2 are SGHAT and FQNNGV. The CDR3 is 15 amino acids. Trimming cost V 6 bases and J 4 bases; bases outside gene matches: 7.